The 22 T cell receptor beta chains reported below all come from one sample, sequenced in a study of shared clonotypes between healthy human individuals. The protocol was immunoSEQ multiplex PCR, while the TCRdb copy is restricted to in-frame clones and leaves out a portion. The sample lists about 2.5 million clones, 80% to 95% occurring once. Material for sequencing was naive CD4+ T cells from PBMCs. Specified subset: CD45RA+ positively selected. These receptor sequences come from a man between 18 and 35 years old in good health. Some clones in this sample may be carry-over from other donors' samples.

The rearrangement uses TRBV11-2 and TRBJ2-1, with a tentative D call TRBD2 (5 bases). The CDR3 spans 18 residues. Trimming removed 1 base at V and 3 bases at J, with 19 bases between. CDR1 is SGHAT and CDR2 is FQNNGV in the germline V gene. DNA of the CDR3: TGTGCCAGCAGCTTAGTAAGTGGTTGGGAGTGGGACTACAATGAGCAGTTCTTC. Translation: CASSLVSGWEWDYNEQFF.

V usage is TRBV5-4 and J usage is TRBJ1-6, with a possible D match to TRBD1 (5 bases). The CDR3 is 16 amino acids. Per germline, CDR1 SGHNT and CDR2 YYREEE (reference sequence). Trimming cost V 0 bases and J 10 bases, with 17 bases left between them. CDR3 coding DNA: TGTGCCAGCAGCTTGGGCTCGGCAGGGAAGGACTCACCCCTCCACTTT. Its protein is CASSLGSAGKDSPLHF.

The rearrangement uses TRBV19 and TRBJ2-7, with TRBD1 identical over 11 bases. CDR3 length: 15 amino acids. Germline CDR1 LNHDA, CDR2 SQIVND (reference sequence). V trimming: 6 bases; J trimming: 1 base; junction bases outside the gene matches: 5. The DNA of the CDR3 is TGTGCCAGTAGAGGGGGACAGGGGGTTTCCTACGAGCAGTACTTC. It codes for CASRGGQGVSYEQYF.

V is TRBV29-1 and J is TRBJ2-3; 7 nucleotides match TRBD2. After removal of 6 bases from V and 0 bases from J, the junction contained 9 bases not matched to a gene. The CDR3 contains 15 residues. Germline V gene lookup returns CDR1 SQVTM and CDR2 ANQGSEA. Here the CDR3 reads CSVEIAGISTDTQYF. As DNA, the CDR3 is TGCAGCGTCGAGATAGCGGGCATTAGCACAGATACGCAGTATTTT.

This clone was counted once. The chain joins TRBV4-2 to TRBJ2-5; TRBD2 matches 11 bases. Unmatched junction bases numbered 16, after V lost 0 bases and J lost 4 bases. The germline CDR1 and CDR2 sequences are LGHNA and YNFKEQ. CDR3 size: 20 residues. The CDR3 nucleotides are TGTGCCAGCAGCCAAGATAGGGGACTAGCGGCAAGAGGGCGTCGAGAGACCCAGTACTTC. Encoded protein: CASSQDRGLAARGRRETQYF.

V gene TRBV7-6 combines with J gene TRBJ2-7, with D possibly TRBD1 on 5 matching bases. The CDR3 sequence is 13 residues long. The ends were cut back, 5 bases at V and 2 bases at J, with 10 bases in the middle. Germline V gives CDR1 SGHVS, CDR2 FNYEAQ. Here the CDR3 reads CASSQDRTYEQYF. The CDR3 DNA sequence: TGTGCCAGCAGCCAAGACAGAACCTACGAGCAGTACTTC.

As regards this clone: The same CDR3 arises from other DNA sequences in this sample as well. This rearrangement joins TRBV5-4 to TRBJ2-1, with 11 bases identical to TRBD1. The V segment lost 3 bases and the J segment 2 bases; nucleotides outside the gene matches: 1. The CDR3 length is 15 residues. The germline CDR1 and CDR2 sequences are SGHNT and YYREEE (reference sequence). Here the CDR3 reads CASSSGQGAYNEQFF. CDR3 bases: TGTGCCAGCAGCTCGGGACAGGGGGCCTACAATGAGCAGTTCTTC.

The gene calls are TRBV5-1 and TRBJ2-2, with D maybe TRBD1 (6 bases). The CDR3 sequence is 16 residues long. The germline CDR1 and CDR2 sequences are SGHRS and YFSETQ. The ends were cut back, 3 bases at V and 5 bases at J, with 17 bases in the middle. Written as DNA, the CDR3 is TGCGCCAGCAGCTCCCCGACAGGTTTCGGGACCGGGGAGCTGTTTTTT. This gives the protein CASSSPTGFGTGELFF.

The chain links TRBV7-2 to TRBJ1-5; TRBD1 aligns across 11 bases. Trimming at V came to 4 bases and at J to 8 bases, leaving 7 bases not matched to a gene. Germline V gives CDR1 SGHTA, CDR2 FQGNSA. The length of the CDR3 is 15 residues. CDR3 coding DNA: TGTGCCAGCAGCTGGACAGGGGGCGTTTCGGAGCCCCAGCATTTT. Amino acid sequence: CASSWTGGVSEPQHF.

This chain connects TRBV18 to TRBJ2-7, with 9 positions matching TRBD2. Germline V gives CDR1 KGHSH, CDR2 LQKENI. V lost 2 bases, J lost 2 bases, and 13 bases stayed unmatched. This CDR3 spans 18 amino acids. Here the CDR3 DNA reads TGTGCCAGCTCACCAACCATCCTTAGCGGGAGAAACCCCTACGAGCAGTACTTC. It is translated as CASSPTILSGRNPYEQYF.

The rearrangement uses TRBV2 and TRBJ2-3; 7 nucleotides agree with TRBD2. Trimming removed 9 bases from V and 0 bases from J; junction bases left unmatched: 6. The CDR3 runs to 14 residues. Germline-derived CDR1 and CDR2 are SNHLY and FYNNEI. The CDR3 spells CASTLAYSTDTQYF. CDR3 nucleotides: TGTGCCAGTACACTAGCGTATAGCACAGATACGCAGTATTTT. Supplemented by reference TRBV2 and TRBJ2-3, the full variable domain reads EPEVTQTPSHQVTQMGQEVILRCVPISNHLYFYWYRQILGQKVEFLVSFYNNEISEKSEIFDDQFSVERPDGSNFTLKIRSTKLEDSAMYFCASTLAYSTDTQYFGPGTRLTVL.

The chain is built from TRBV28 and TRBJ1-1; 9 bases agree with TRBD1. The CDR3 has 16 residues. Trimming removed 3 bases from V and 1 base from J; junction bases left unmatched: 6. Germline V gene sequence: CDR1 MDHEN, CDR2 SYDVKM. The CDR3: CASSFLGTGRNTEAFF. In DNA, the CDR3 is TGTGCCAGCAGTTTCTTAGGGACAGGGCGGAACACTGAAGCTTTCTTT.

The rearrangement links TRBV27 to TRBJ2-1; 7 positions agree with TRBD2. In germline, CDR1 is MNHEY, CDR2 SMNVEV (reference sequence). Unmatched junction bases numbered 13, after V lost 0 bases and J lost 2 bases. This CDR3 contains 19 residues. CDR3 region: CASSLSWRRGSGTYNEQFF. The CDR3 coding sequence is TGTGCCAGCAGTTTATCATGGAGACGCGGGAGTGGCACCTACAATGAGCAGTTCTTC.

The rearrangement uses TRBV19 and TRBJ1-5; TRBD1 might be the D (6 bases). V was pared by 8 bases and J by 10 bases, with 15 bases between. The CDR3 is 12 residues long. Germline loops: CDR1 LNHDA, CDR2 SQIVND (reference sequence). DNA of the CDR3: TGTGCCAGTCTGGGGGCTAGTAATCCCCAGCATTTT. Translation: CASLGASNPQHF.

The gene calls are TRBV7-9 and TRBJ1-5, with D unclear. Trimming cost V 1 base and J 9 bases, with 10 bases left between them. The CDR3 totals 13 residues. Per germline, CDR1 SEHNR and CDR2 FQNEAQ (reference sequence). The CDR3 DNA follows: TGTGCCAGCAGCTTAGGTACGTCGATGCCCCAGCATTTT. This gives the protein CASSLGTSMPQHF. Using reference TRBV7-9 and TRBJ1-5 for the parts outside the CDR3, the full variable domain is DTGVSQNPRHKITKRGQNVTFRCDPISEHNRLYWYRQTLGQGPEFLTYFQNEAQLEKSRLLSDRFSAERPKGSFSTLEIQRTEQGDSAMYLCASSLGTSMPQHFGDGTRLSIL.

The J gene is TRBJ2-1, the V gene TRBV7-9, with TRBD2 matching over 12 bases. V trimming: 5 bases; J trimming: 6 bases; junction bases outside the gene matches: 5. Germline CDR1 is SEHNR and CDR2 is FQNEAQ (reference sequence). This CDR3 comprises 15 residues. The CDR3 reads CASSALAGGPNEQFF. The CDR3, as DNA: TGTGCCAGCAGCGCGCTAGCGGGAGGGCCCAATGAGCAGTTCTTC.

The chain combines TRBV6-5 with TRBJ1-5, with no clear D. V lost 2 bases and J lost 4, with 12 bases in between. CDR1 is MNHEY, CDR2 SVGAGI, per germline. This CDR3 region has 15 residues. The CDR3 reads CASSYRTPRNQPQHF. In DNA, the CDR3 is TGTGCCAGCAGTTACCGAACACCCAGAAATCAGCCCCAGCATTTT.

V usage is TRBV29-1 and J usage is TRBJ2-1; 13 positions agree with TRBD2. The junction had 10 bases not matched to a gene; V was cut back by 7 bases and J by 7 bases. CDR3 length: 15 amino acids. Germline CDR1 and CDR2: SQVTM and ANQGSEA. The CDR3 protein is CSGRTSGRGGNEQFF. The CDR3 DNA is TGCAGCGGCCGGACTAGCGGGAGAGGTGGGAATGAGCAGTTCTTC.

V gene TRBV6-1 combines with J gene TRBJ2-5; 11 bases map to TRBD2. Germline values: CDR1 MNHNS, CDR2 SASEGT. The CDR3 contains 18 residues. V trimming: 3 bases; J trimming: 4 bases; junction bases outside the gene matches: 13. The CDR3 DNA sequence: TGTGCCAGCAGTGATGGGTGGGTTAGCGGGAGGGCCCGAGAGACCCAGTACTTC. The encoded protein is CASSDGWVSGRARETQYF.

The CDR3 DNA reads TGTGCTAGTGGTTTGGAGTATACAGGGAGCACAGATACGCAGTATTTT. Its translation: CASGLEYTGSTDTQYF. The chain has TRBV12-5 and TRBJ2-3; maybe TRBD1 (6 bases). Germline V gives CDR1 LGHNT, CDR2 FRNRAP. The CDR3 totals 16 residues. V gave up 1 base and J gave up 0 bases, with 11 bases separating them. Full variable domain (remainder filled in from reference TRBV12-5 and TRBJ2-3): DARVTQTPRHKVTEMGQEVTMRCQPILGHNTVFWYRQTMMQGLELLAYFRNRAPLDDSGMPKDRFSAEMPDATLATLKIQPSEPRDSAVYFCASGLEYTGSTDTQYFGPGTRLTVL.

Points on this clone: Other DNA sequences within the sample encode an identical CDR3. The genes are TRBV7-3 and TRBJ2-3; maybe TRBD2 (6 bases). The V gene's germline CDR1 is SGHTA and CDR2 FQGTGA. V gave up 5 bases and J gave up 0 bases, with 9 bases separating them. The CDR3 is 14 residues long. The CDR3: CASSTGTSTDTQYF. The CDR3 DNA reads as TGTGCCAGCAGCACCGGGACTAGCACAGATACGCAGTATTTT.

The rearrangement uses TRBV7-9 and TRBJ2-5; the match to TRBD2 covers 7 bases. Losses at the gene ends were 0 bases for V and 7 bases for J; bases not matched to a gene: 2. CDR3 length: 13 amino acids. Germline assignment: CDR1 SEHNR and CDR2 FQNEAQ (reference sequence). DNA of the CDR3: TGTGCCAGCAGCTTAGCGGGGGGGTGGACCCAGTACTTC. Translation gives CASSLAGGWTQYF.